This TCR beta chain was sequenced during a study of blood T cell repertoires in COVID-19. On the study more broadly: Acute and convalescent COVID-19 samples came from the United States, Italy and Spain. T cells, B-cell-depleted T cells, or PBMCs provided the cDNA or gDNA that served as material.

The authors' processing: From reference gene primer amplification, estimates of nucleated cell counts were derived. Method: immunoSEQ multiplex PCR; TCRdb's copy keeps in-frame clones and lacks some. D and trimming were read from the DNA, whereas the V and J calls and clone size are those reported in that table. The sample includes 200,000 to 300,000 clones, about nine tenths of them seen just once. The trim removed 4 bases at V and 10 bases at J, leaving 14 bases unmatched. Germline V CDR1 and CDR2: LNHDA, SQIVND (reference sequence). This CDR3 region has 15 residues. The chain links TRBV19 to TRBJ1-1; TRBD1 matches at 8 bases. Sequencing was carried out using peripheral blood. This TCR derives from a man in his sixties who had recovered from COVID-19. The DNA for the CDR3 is TGTGCCAGTAGTACCCCGTCGACAGGGGCACCAAGAGCTTTCTTT. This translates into CASSTPSTGAPRAFF.